Sequencing of this T cell receptor (beta chain) was carried out in a study of blood T cells in healthy people across ages. As for the study in general: For every two T cells, template switching captured about one barcoded beta molecule.

Together with a sample-barcoded 5' primer, a J-beta primer mix was included in a second PCR lasting roughly 6 to 12 cycles. TCRdb reprocessed the 5' RACE reads with MiXCR, giving one entry per CDR3 protein. The sample yields approximately 810,000 distinct CDR3 sequences, about 30% seen once. In this sample, this clonotype turned up many times. CDR3 length: 13 amino acids. Trimming pared 8 bases from V and 2 bases from J, leaving 11 bases between. Germline V CDR1 and CDR2: WNHNN, SYGVQD (reference sequence). Every donor gave 8 to 10 milliliters of peripheral blood. The sequence was obtained from a woman over 75 in good health. Material for sequencing was blood. The chain carries TRBV10-1 and TRBJ2-3; the D gene is possibly TRBD1 (6 bases). The chain's CDR3 is CASQDRTTDTQYF. In DNA form, the CDR3 reads TGCGCCAGCCAGGACAGAACCACAGATACGCAGTATTTT.